This T cell receptor beta chain was obtained from a study of molecular identifiers for immune sequencing clone quantification. The V end lost 1 base, the J end lost 0 bases, and 11 bases lay between the germline ends. CDR1 and CDR2 from the germline V gene are SEHNR and FQNEAQ (reference sequence). This CDR3 has 16 amino acids. Library preparation followed earlier protocols using designated TCR primers. One entry per CDR3 protein results from TCRdb running MiXCR on the PCR reads. The sample consists of approximately 670,000 distinct CDR3 sequences, roughly 21% of them appearing once. Naive CD8 libraries were made from about 21,000 to 970,000 sorted cells, and they used 10%, 30% or 50% RNA. Findings of the study overall: With a barcode shared among identical TCR molecules, highly expanded clone sizes could be underestimated. Clones exceeding 20 RNA copies carried over 98% of effector molecules but under 1% of naive-cell molecules.

As for this clonotype: The target antigen is unknown.

This receptor was obtained from a human donor in good health. Some libraries in this study had Jurkat cell RNA spiked in. The chain couples TRBV7-9 to TRBJ2-3, with TRBD2 as a possible D gene (6 bases). Source material: naive CD8+ T cells from blood, with Jurkat cell RNA spiked in. Documented subset: FACS-sorted CD8+CD4-CCR7+CD45RA+ naive T cells. The CDR3 DNA reads TGTGCCAGCAGCTTAGGTGGGACTGCTAGCACAGATACGCAGTATTTT. It is translated as CASSLGGTASTDTQYF.